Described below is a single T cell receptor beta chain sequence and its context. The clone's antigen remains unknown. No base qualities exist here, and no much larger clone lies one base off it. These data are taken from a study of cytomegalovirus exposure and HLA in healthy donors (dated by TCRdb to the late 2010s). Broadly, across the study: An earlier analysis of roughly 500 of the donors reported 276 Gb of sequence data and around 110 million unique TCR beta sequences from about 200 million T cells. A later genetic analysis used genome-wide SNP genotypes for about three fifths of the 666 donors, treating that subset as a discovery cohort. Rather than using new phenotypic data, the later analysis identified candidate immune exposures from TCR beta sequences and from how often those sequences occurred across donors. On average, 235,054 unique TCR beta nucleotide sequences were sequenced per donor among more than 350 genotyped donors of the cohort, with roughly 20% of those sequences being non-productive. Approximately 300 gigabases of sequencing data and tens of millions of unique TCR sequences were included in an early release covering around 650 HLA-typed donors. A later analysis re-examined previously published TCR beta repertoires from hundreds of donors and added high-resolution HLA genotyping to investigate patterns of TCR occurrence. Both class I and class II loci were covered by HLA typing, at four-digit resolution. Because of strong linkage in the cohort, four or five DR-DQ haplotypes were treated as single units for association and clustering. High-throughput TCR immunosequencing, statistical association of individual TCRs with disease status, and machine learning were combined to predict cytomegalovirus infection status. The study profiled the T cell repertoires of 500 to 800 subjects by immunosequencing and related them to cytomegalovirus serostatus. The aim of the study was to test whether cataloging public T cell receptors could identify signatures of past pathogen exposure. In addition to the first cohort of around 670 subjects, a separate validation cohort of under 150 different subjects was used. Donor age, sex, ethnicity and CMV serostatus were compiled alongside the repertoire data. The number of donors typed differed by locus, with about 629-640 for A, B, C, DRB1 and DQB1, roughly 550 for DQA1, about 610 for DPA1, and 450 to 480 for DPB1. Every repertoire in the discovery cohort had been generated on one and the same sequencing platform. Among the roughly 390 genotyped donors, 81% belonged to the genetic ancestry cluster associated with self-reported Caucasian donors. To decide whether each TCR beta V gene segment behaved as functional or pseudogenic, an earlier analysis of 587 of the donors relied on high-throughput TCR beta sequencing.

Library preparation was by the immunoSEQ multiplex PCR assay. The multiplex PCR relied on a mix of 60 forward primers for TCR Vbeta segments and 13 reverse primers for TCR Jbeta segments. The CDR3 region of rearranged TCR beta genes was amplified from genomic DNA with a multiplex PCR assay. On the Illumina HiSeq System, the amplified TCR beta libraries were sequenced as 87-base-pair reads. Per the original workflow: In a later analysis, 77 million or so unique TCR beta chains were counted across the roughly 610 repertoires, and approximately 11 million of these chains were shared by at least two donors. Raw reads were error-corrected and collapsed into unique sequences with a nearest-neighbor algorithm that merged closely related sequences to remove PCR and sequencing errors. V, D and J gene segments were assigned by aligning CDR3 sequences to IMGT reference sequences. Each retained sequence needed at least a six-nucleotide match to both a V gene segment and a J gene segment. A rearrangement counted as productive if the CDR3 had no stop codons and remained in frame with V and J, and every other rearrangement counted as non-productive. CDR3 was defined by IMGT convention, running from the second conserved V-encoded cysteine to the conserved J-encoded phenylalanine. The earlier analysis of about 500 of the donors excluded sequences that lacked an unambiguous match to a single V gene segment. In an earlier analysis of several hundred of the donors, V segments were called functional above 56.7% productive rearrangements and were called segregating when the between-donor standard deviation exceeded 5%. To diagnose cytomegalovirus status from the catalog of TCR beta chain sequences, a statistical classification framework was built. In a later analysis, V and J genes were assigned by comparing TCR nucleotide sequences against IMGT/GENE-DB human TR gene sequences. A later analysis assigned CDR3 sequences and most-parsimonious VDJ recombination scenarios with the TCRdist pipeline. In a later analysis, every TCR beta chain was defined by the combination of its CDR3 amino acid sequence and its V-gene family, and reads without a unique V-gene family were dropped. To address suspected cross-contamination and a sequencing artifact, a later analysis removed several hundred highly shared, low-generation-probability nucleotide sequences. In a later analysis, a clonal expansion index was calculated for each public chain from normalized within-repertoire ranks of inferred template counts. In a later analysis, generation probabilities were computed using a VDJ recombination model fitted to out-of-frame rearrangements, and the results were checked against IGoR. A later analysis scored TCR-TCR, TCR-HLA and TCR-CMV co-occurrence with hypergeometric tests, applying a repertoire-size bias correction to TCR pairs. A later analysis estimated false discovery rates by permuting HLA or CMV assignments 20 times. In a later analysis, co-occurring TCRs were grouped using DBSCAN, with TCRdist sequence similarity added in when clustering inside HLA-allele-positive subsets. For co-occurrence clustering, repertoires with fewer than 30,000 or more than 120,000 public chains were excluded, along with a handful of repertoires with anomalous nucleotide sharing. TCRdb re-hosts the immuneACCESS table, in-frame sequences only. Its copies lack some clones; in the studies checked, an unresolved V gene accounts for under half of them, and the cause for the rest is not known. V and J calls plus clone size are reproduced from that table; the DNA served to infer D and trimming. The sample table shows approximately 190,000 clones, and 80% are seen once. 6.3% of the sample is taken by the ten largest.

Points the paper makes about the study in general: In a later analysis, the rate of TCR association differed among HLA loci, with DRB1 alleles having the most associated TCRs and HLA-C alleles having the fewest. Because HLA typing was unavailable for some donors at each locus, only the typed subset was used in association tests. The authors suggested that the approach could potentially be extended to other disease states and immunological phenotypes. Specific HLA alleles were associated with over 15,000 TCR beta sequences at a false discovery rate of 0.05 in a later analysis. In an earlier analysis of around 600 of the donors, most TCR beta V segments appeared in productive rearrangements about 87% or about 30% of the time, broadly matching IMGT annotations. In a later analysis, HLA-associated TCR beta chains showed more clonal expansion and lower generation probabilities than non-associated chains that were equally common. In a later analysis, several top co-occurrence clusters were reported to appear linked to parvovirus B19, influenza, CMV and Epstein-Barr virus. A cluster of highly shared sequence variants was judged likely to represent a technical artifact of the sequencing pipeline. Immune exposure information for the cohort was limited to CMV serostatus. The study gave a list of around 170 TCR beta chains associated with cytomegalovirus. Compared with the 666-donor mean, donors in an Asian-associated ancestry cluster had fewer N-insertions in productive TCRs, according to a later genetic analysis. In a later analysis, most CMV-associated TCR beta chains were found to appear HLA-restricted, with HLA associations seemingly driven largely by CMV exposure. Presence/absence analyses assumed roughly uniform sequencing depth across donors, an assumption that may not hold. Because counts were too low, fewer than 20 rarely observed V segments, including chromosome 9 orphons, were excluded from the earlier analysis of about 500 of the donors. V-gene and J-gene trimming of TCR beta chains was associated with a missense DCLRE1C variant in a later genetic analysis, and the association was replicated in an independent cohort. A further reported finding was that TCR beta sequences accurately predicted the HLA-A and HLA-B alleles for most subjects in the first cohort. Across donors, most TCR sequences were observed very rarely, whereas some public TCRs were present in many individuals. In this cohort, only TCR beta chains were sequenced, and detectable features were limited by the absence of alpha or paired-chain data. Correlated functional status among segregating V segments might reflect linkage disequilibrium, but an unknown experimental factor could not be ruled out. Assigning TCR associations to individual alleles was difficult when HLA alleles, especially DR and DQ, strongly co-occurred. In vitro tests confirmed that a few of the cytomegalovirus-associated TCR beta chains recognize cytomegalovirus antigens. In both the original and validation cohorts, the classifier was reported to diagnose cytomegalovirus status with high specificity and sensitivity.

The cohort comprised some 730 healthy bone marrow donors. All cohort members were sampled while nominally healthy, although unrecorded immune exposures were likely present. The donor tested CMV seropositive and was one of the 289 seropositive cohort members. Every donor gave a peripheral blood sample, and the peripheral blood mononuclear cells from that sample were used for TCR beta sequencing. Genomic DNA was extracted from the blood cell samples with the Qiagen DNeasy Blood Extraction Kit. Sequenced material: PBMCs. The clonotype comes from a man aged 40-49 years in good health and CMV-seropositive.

The CDR3 sequence is CASSDSGNTGELFF. The bases read TGTGCCAGCAGTGACAGCGGGAACACCGGGGAGCTGTTTTTT. This sequence uses TRBV6-4 and TRBJ2-2, with a weak D call of TRBD2 (5 bases match). According to the germline V gene, CDR1 reads MRHNA and CDR2 reads SNTAGT. V gives up 2 bases and J gives up 1 base, and the segment between their germline ends measures 5 bases. The CDR3 sequence holds 14 residues, the cysteine and phenylalanine included. The kept DNA is CDR3 alone, 42 bases in frame from the first base.